The 23 T cell receptor beta chains listed next were all sequenced from one sample in a study of T-cell memory formation after mild COVID-19. TCRdb re-derived calls from the 5' RACE reads in MiXCR, one entry per CDR3 protein. The sample contains some 130,000 distinct CDR3 sequences, about 15% of which appear only once. The sequencing sample was made of PBMCs or a T cell subset sorted from them (not recorded which). The receptors here all came from an adult woman who had mild COVID-19 (a few samples of this study predate the infection). Cell type and time point are not known.

V is TRBV5-4 and J is TRBJ2-1; TRBD1 might be the D (6 bases). The CDR3 runs 15 residues. Germline lookup yields CDR1 SGHNT and CDR2 YYREEE (reference sequence). V was trimmed by 0 bases and J by 3 bases, leaving 10 bases between them. CDR3 sequence reads: CASSLAEDSYNEQFF. DNA of the CDR3: TGTGCCAGCAGCTTGGCTGAGGACAGCTACAATGAGCAGTTCTTC. Complete variable domain (other parts from reference TRBV5-4 and TRBJ2-1): ETGVTQSPTHLIKTRGQQVTLRCSSQSGHNTVSWYQQALGQGPQFIFQYYREEENGRGNFPPRFSGLQFPNYSSELNVNALELDDSALYLCASSLAEDSYNEQFFGPGTRLTVL.

This rearrangement joins TRBV30 to TRBJ1-6; no firm D call. The CDR3 is 12 residues long. V gave up 0 bases and J gave up 16 bases, with 13 bases separating them. Germline CDR1 reads GTSNPN; CDR2 reads SVGIG (reference sequence). The CDR3 here is CAWSVQFVDLHF. The CDR3 DNA reads as TGTGCCTGGAGTGTACAATTTGTGGATCTCCACTTT. Based on the CDR3 plus reference TRBV30 and TRBJ1-6, the full variable domain is SQTIHQWPATLVQPVGSPLSLECTVEGTSNPNLYWYRQAAGRGLQLLFYSVGIGQISSEVPQNLSASRPQDRQFILSSKKLLLSDSGFYLCAWSVQFVDLHFGNGTRLTVT.

This chain links TRBV29-1 with TRBJ2-1, with TRBD2 matching 12 bases. Germline-derived CDR1 and CDR2 are SQVTM and ANQGSEA. CDR3 length equals 13 residues. The junction had 4 bases not matched to a gene; V was cut back by 6 bases and J by 7 bases. CDR3 nucleotides: TGCAGCGTACTAGCGGGAGGCGGGAATGAGCAGTTCTTC. It is translated as CSVLAGGGNEQFF.

This clonotype appeared a few times. The genes are TRBV7-9 and TRBJ2-4, with 7 bases that match TRBD1. Germline assignment: CDR1 SEHNR and CDR2 FQNEAQ (reference sequence). Trimming cost V 5 bases and J 7 bases; bases outside gene matches: 5. The CDR3 contains 13 residues. The CDR3 spells CASSLTGENIQYF. The DNA for the CDR3 is TGTGCCAGCAGCCTTACAGGGGAGAACATTCAGTACTTC.

V usage is TRBV9 and J usage is TRBJ1-2; 9 bases are a match to TRBD1. The CDR3 sequence is 16 residues long. Germline V gives CDR1 SGDLS, CDR2 YYNGEE. V lost 5 bases to trimming and J lost 5 bases; unmatched junction nucleotides: 13. This chain's CDR3 is CASSVTGQGAAYGYTF. The CDR3 nucleotides are TGTGCCAGCAGTGTAACGGGACAGGGAGCGGCTTATGGCTACACCTTC.

This clonotype was detected ten times or more. This rearrangement joins TRBV7-3 to TRBJ2-1, with TRBD2 as a possible D gene (6 bases). Trimming cost V 5 bases and J 6 bases, with 11 bases left between them. This CDR3 is 13 amino acids long. CDR1 is SGHTA and CDR2 is FQGTGA in the germline V gene. The CDR3 loop is CASSPAGGNEQFF. The CDR3 DNA reads as TGTGCCAGCAGCCCCGCCGGGGGCAATGAGCAGTTCTTC.

In regard to this clonotype: The junction does not match germline at one end; this may be a read error. The chain uses TRBV7-2 and TRBJ2-3; D remains unclear. The CDR3 consists of 13 residues. Looked up from germline, CDR1 is SGHTA and CDR2 is FQGNSA. CDR3 protein: CASRFAGTDTQYF. For the CDR3, the DNA is TGTGCCAGCCGCTTCGCTGGGACAGATACGCAGTATTTT.

The chain combines TRBV24-1 with TRBJ2-3; TRBD2 is a possible D gene (5 bases). The CDR3 runs to 16 residues. Germline CDR1 is KGHDR and CDR2 is SFDVKD. Trimming left V 2 bases short and J 0 bases short, with 11 bases between. CDR3 sequence: CATSDSDGKSTDTQYF. DNA for the CDR3: TGTGCCACCAGTGATTCCGACGGGAAAAGCACAGATACGCAGTATTTT.

This rearrangement joins TRBV20-1 to TRBJ2-5; a possible D gene is TRBD2 (6 bases). The CDR3 sequence is 13 residues long. Germline CDR1 DFQATT, CDR2 SNEGSKA (reference sequence). CDR3 nucleotide sequence: TGCGCCGAAGGGGATCGGGGGACGGAGACCCAGTACTTC. This encodes CAEGDRGTETQYF.

Comments on this clonotype: One end of the junction varies from germline; a read error may be responsible. The gene calls are TRBV12-3 or TRBV12-4 and TRBJ2-2; tentatively, D is TRBD1 (6 bases). The CDR3 is made up of 14 amino acids. CDR3 DNA: TGTGCCATCCACGGGACACCCAACACAGGGGAGCTGTTTTTT. Amino acid sequence: CAIHGTPNTGELFF.

This sequence joins TRBV12-3 or TRBV12-4 and TRBJ2-3, with 9 nucleotides matching TRBD2. The CDR3 runs 19 residues. J was trimmed by 2 bases and V by 8 bases; bases with no gene match: 20. CDR3 in amino acids: CASGLAPSGRGGYTDTQYF. CDR3 sequence (DNA): TGTGCCAGCGGGTTGGCCCCTAGCGGGCGGGGGGGATACACAGATACGCAGTATTTT.

This clonotype was seen more than once but under ten times. V is TRBV11-3 and J is TRBJ2-1; 7 positions match TRBD2. Per germline, CDR1 SGHNT and CDR2 YENEEA. V shed 0 bases, J shed 9 bases, and the junction held 11 bases outside the gene matches. This CDR3 contains 16 residues. This CDR3 is CASSLDYAGAWIEQFF. The CDR3 bases are TGTGCCAGCAGCTTAGATTATGCGGGAGCTTGGATTGAGCAGTTCTTC.

The chain uses TRBV6-6 and TRBJ1-4; D may be TRBD1 (6 bases). Trimming left V 6 bases short and J 1 base short, with 12 bases between. The V gene's germline CDR1 is MNHNY and CDR2 SVGAGI (reference sequence). The CDR3 is 15 amino acids. The CDR3 region is CASRTRGQTNEKLFF. The DNA for the CDR3 is TGTGCCAGCAGGACCCGGGGACAAACTAATGAAAAACTGTTTTTT.

The rearrangement uses TRBV13 and TRBJ1-3; D ambiguous. The V end was cut by 5 bases, the J end by 4 bases, with 9 bases between. Per germline, CDR1 PRHDT and CDR2 FYEKMQ (reference sequence). The CDR3 has 13 amino acids. In nucleotides, the CDR3 is TGTGCCAGCAGCCATCTGGAGGGAAACACCATATATTTT. Residues: CASSHLEGNTIYF.

J is TRBJ2-2 and V is TRBV19, with D unclear. The CDR3 has 14 residues. Germline CDR1 and CDR2: LNHDA and SQIVND (reference sequence). V lost 8 bases, J lost 7 bases, and 17 bases lay in between. CDR3 residues: CASRNPSWGGELFF. The DNA for the CDR3 is TGTGCCAGTCGAAACCCCAGTTGGGGCGGGGAGCTGTTTTTT.

The J gene is TRBJ1-4, the V gene TRBV9, with TRBD1 identical over 9 bases. Trimming at V came to 3 bases and at J to 7 bases, leaving 10 bases not matched to a gene. This CDR3 contains 16 residues. Per germline, CDR1 SGDLS and CDR2 YYNGEE. CDR3 in DNA: TGTGCCAGCAGCGCGACAGGGGGTGACTATATTGAAAAACTGTTTTTT. Amino acids: CASSATGGDYIEKLFF.

This CDR3 is CASSIEVYNEQFF. The CDR3 DNA is TGTGCCAGTAGTATCGAGGTCTACAATGAGCAGTTCTTC. This rearrangement joins TRBV19 to TRBJ2-1; D ambiguous. Per the germline V gene, CDR1 is LNHDA and CDR2 is SQIVND (reference sequence). CDR3 length equals 13 residues. V lost 3 bases and J 3 bases, leaving 6 bases between the germline ends.

This clonotype was counted a few times. The V and J genes are TRBV5-6 and TRBJ2-5; 12 bases fit TRBD2. Germline V gene sequence: CDR1 SGHDT, CDR2 YYEEEE. This CDR3 comprises 16 residues. Trimming removed 4 bases from V and 1 base from J; junction bases left unmatched: 5. The CDR3 coding sequence is TGTGCCAGCAGCGTGGGACTAGCGGGTTTCCAAGAGACCCAGTACTTC. Its translation is CASSVGLAGFQETQYF.

This clonotype was seen more than once but under ten times. The V and J genes are TRBV9 and TRBJ2-3, with 12 bases matching TRBD2. CDR1 is SGDLS and CDR2 is YYNGEE in the germline V gene. Trimming removed 4 bases from V and 3 bases from J; junction bases left unmatched: 15. The CDR3 runs to 19 residues. For the CDR3, the DNA is TGTGCCAGCAGCCCCGCTCCTGTGACTAGCGGGGGAGATACAGATACGCAGTATTTT. Translated, it gives CASSPAPVTSGGDTDTQYF.

This clonotype was observed a few times. The rearrangement uses TRBV7-6 and TRBJ2-2; D is possibly TRBD1 (5 bases). The germline V gene has CDR1 SGHVS and CDR2 FNYEAQ. The CDR3 loop spans 16 amino acids. V lost 0 bases to trimming and J lost 1 base, with 9 bases between them. CDR3 sequence reads: CASSLAQGLNTGELFF. CDR3 DNA: TGTGCCAGCAGCTTAGCCCAGGGCCTGAACACCGGGGAGCTGTTTTTT. Full variable domain (outside the CDR3, taken from reference TRBV7-6 and TRBJ2-2): GAGVSQSPRYKVTKRGQDVALRCDPISGHVSLYWYRQALGQGPEFLTYFNYEAQQDKSGLPNDRFSAERPEGSISTLTIQRTEQRDSAMYRCASSLAQGLNTGELFFGEGSRLTVL.

The gene calls are TRBV24-1 and TRBJ2-7, with D perhaps matching TRBD1 or TRBD2 (5 bases each). CDR3 length: 15 residues. CDR1 and CDR2 (germline): KGHDR, SFDVKD. Trimming left V 3 bases short and J 0 bases short, with 11 bases between. In DNA form, the CDR3 reads TGTGCCACCAGTGATGGGACCCTCGGCTCCTACGAGCAGTACTTC. Its translation is CATSDGTLGSYEQYF.

This clonotype occurred a few times. The rearrangement uses TRBV5-1 and TRBJ2-2; possible D gene TRBD1, 6 bases. The CDR3 extends over 16 amino acids. V was trimmed by 2 bases and J by 0 bases, leaving 11 bases between them. Germline values: CDR1 SGHRS, CDR2 YFSETQ. The CDR3 region has the DNA TGCGCCAGCAGCTTTACGGACAGCGCGAACACCGGGGAGCTGTTTTTT. Its protein is CASSFTDSANTGELFF.

This chain joins TRBV12-3 or TRBV12-4 and TRBJ1-2; the D is unclear. This CDR3 is built from 16 residues. The V end lost 6 bases, the J end lost 5 bases, and 22 bases lay between the germline ends. CDR3 loop: CASSLHGRGDAYGYTF. For the CDR3, the DNA is TGTGCCAGCAGCTTACACGGCCGCGGGGATGCGTATGGCTACACCTTC.